This T cell receptor beta chain was profiled in a study of cytomegalovirus exposure and HLA in healthy donors. The CDR3 sequence is 14 residues long. The PCR ran on 60 Vbeta and 13 Jbeta primers. Assay used: immunoSEQ multiplex PCR; TCRdb lists only in-frame clones, some missing. The data show 150,000 to 200,000 clones, 75% to 85% seen once. V usage is TRBV21-1 and J usage is TRBJ2-7; the D call of TRBD2 is as the table states it, not checked on the DNA. TRBV21-1 is a pseudogene segment. The receptor was derived from a woman between 45 and 60 years old in good health and CMV-seronegative. Sequencing was carried out using PBMCs. CDR3 bases: TGTGCCAGCAGCAAAGCGGTGGAGTTCTACGAGCAGTACTTC. It is translated as CASSKAVEFYEQYF.